This T cell receptor beta chain was profiled in a study of blood T cell repertoires in COVID-19. TCRdb's table, derived via immunoSEQ multiplex PCR, lists solely in-frame clones and lacks some. Found here are around 39,000 clones, 80% to 90% of them singletons; the top ten hold roughly 9.8%. The V gene lost 6 bases and the J gene lost 0 bases, with 15 bases spanning the gap. The CDR3 is made up of 15 amino acids. Germline lookup yields CDR1 MNHNY and CDR2 SVGAGI (reference sequence). The chain couples TRBV6-6 to TRBJ2-7; D ambiguous. Material: peripheral blood. This TCR was recovered from a human donor in a cohort sampled during active COVID-19. CDR3 coding DNA: TGTGCCAGCAGCCCCCGTGATAAGAGCTCCTACGAGCAGTACTTC. Translating it yields CASSPRDKSSYEQYF.